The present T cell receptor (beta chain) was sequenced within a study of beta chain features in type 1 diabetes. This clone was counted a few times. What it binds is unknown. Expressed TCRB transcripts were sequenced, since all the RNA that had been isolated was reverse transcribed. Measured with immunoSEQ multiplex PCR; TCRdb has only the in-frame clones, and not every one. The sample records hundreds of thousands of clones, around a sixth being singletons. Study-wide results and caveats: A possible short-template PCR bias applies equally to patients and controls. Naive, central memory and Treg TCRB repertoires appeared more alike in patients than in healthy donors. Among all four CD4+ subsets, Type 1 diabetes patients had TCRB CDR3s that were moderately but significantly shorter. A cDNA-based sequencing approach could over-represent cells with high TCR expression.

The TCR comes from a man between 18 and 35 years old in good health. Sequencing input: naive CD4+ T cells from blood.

The CDR3: CASSATSGGARETQYF. CDR3 nucleotide sequence: TGTGCCAGCAGCGCGACGAGCGGGGGGGCGCGGGAGACCCAGTACTTC. This chain connects TRBV9 to TRBJ2-5; TRBD2 matches 10 bases. Per germline, CDR1 SGDLS and CDR2 YYNGEE. The CDR3 loop spans 16 amino acids. Losses at the gene ends were 3 bases for V and 5 bases for J; bases not matched to a gene: 10. Full variable domain (missing parts from reference TRBV9 and TRBJ2-5): DSGVTQTPKHLITATGQRVTLRCSPRSGDLSVYWYQQSLDQGLQFLIQYYNGEERAKGNILERFSAQQFPDLHSELNLSSLELGDSALYFCASSATSGGARETQYFGPGTRLLVL.